This TCR beta chain was sequenced in a study of blood T cell repertoires in COVID-19. Study-level information: Spain, Italy and the United States supplied samples that represented acute and convalescent COVID-19.

Measured with immunoSEQ multiplex PCR; TCRdb has only the in-frame clones, and not every one. The table has 250,000 to 300,000 clones, roughly 80% seen once. Participant reports of clinical history set cohort assignment. This CDR3 has 12 residues. V lost 3 bases, J lost 7 bases, and 9 bases lay in between. Germline loops: CDR1 WSHSY, CDR2 SAAADI. There are a few counts of this clone. Sequenced: PBMCs or T cells enriched from blood (not recorded which). This sequence originates from a man in his forties who had been exposed to COVID-19. V is TRBV10-2 and J is TRBJ1-1, with a weak D call TRBD1 (6 bases). Here the CDR3 DNA reads TGCGCCAGCAGTGATTTGGACAGTGAAGCTTTCTTT. This gives the protein CASSDLDSEAFF.